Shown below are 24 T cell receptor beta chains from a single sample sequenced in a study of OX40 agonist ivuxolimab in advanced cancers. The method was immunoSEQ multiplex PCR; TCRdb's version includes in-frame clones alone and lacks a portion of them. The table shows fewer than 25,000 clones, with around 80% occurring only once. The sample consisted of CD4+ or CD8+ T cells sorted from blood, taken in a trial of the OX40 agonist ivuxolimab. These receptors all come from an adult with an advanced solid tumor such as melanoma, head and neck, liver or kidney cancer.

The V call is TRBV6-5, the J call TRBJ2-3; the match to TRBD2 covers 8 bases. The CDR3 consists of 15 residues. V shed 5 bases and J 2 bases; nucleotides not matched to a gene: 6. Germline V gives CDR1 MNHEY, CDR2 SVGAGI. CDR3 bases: TGTGCCAGCAGTACCGCGGGGGGTATCACAGATACGCAGTATTTT. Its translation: CASSTAGGITDTQYF.

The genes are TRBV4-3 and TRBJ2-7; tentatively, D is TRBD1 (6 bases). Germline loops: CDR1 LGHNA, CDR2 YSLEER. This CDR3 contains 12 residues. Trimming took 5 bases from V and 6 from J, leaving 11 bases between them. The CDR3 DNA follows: TGCGCCAGCAGCTACGGGACAACCGAGCAGTACTTC. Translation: CASSYGTTEQYF.

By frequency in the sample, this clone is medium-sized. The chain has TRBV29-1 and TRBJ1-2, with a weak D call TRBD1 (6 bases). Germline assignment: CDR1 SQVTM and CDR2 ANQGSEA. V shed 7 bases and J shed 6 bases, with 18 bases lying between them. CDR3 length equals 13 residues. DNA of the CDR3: TGCAGCGCTCCAGAGCAGGGGATAAATGGCTACACCTTC. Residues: CSAPEQGINGYTF.

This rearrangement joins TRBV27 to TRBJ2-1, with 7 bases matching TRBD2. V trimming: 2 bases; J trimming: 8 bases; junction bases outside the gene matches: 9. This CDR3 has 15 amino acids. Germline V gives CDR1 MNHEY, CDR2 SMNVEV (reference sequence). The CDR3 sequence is CASSLQTSLVDEQFF. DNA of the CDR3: TGTGCCAGCAGTTTACAGACTAGCTTGGTAGATGAGCAGTTCTTC.

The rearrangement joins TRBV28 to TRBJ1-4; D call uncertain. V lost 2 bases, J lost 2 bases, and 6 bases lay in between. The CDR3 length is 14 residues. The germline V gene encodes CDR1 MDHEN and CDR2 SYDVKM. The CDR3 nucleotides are TGTGCCAGCAGTTTAACCCATACTAATGAAAAACTGTTTTTT. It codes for CASSLTHTNEKLFF. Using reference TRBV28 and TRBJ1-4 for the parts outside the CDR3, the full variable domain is DVKVTQSSRYLVKRTGEKVFLECVQDMDHENMFWYRQDPGLGLRLIYFSYDVKMKEKGDIPEGYSVSREKKERFSLILESASTNQTSMYLCASSLTHTNEKLFFGSGTQLSVL.

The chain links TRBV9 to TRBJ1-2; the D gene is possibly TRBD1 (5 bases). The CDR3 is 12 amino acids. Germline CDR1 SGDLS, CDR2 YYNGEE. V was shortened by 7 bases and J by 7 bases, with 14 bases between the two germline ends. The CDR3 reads CASLVKGTGYTF. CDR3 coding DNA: TGTGCCAGCCTAGTTAAAGGGACTGGCTACACCTTC.

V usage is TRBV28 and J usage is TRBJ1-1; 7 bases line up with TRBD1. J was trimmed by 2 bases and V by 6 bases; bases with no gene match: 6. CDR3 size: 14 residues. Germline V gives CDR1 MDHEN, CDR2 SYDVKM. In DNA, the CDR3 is TGTGCCAGCAGCCCGGGGACAGCAAACACTGAAGCTTTCTTT. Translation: CASSPGTANTEAFF.

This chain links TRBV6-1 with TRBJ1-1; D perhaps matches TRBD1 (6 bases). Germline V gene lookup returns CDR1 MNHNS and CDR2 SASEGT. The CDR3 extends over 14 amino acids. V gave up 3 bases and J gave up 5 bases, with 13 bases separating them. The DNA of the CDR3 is TGTGCCAGCAGTGACCGAGGGGGTGGGACTGAAGCTTTCTTT. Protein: CASSDRGGGTEAFF.

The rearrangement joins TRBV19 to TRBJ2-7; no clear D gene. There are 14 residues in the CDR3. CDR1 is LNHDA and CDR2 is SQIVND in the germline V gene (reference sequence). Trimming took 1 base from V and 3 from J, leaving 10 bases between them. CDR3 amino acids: CASSIVASSYEQYF. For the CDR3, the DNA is TGTGCCAGTAGTATAGTTGCCAGCAGCTACGAGCAGTACTTC.

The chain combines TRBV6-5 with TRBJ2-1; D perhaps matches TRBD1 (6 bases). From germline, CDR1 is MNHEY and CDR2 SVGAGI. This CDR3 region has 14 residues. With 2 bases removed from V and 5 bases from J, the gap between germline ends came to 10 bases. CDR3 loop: CASSYGGQNNEQFF. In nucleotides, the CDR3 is TGTGCCAGCAGTTACGGGGGACAAAACAATGAGCAGTTCTTC.

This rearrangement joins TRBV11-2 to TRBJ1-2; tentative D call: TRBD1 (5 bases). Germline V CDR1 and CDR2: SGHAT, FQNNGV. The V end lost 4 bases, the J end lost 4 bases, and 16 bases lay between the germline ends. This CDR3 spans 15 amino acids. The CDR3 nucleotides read TGTGCCAGCAGCTACGATCGGGACCAAATCTATGGCTACACCTTC. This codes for CASSYDRDQIYGYTF.

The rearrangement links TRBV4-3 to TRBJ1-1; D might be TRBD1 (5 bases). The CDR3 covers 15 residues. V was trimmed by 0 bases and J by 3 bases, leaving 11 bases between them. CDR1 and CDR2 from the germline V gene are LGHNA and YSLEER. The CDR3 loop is CASSQDPGGDTEAFF. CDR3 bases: TGCGCCAGCAGCCAAGATCCGGGAGGGGACACTGAAGCTTTCTTT.

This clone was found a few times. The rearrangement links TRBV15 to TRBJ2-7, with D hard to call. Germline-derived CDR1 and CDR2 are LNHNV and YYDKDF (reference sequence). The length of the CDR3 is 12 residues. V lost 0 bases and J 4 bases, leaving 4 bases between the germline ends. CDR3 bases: TGTGCCACCAGCAGAGATAAATACGAGCAGTACTTC. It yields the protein CATSRDKYEQYF.

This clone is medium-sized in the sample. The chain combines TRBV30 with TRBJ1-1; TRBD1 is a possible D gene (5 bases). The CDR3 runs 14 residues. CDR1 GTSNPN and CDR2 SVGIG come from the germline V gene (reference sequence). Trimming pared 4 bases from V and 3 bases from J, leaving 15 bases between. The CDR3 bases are TGTGCCTGGATTATTGGGGCAGGGCACACTGAAGCTTTCTTT. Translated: CAWIIGAGHTEAFF.

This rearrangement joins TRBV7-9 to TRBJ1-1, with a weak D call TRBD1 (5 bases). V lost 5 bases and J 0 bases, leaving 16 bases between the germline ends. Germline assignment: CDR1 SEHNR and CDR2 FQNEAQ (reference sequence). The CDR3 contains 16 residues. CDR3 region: CASSILGTRLNTEAFF. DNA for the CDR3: TGTGCCAGCAGCATACTCGGGACTCGCTTGAACACTGAAGCTTTCTTT.

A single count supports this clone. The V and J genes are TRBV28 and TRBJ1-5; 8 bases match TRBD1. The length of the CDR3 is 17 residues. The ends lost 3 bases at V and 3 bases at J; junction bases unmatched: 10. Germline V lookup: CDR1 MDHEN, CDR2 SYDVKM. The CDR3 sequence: CASSFPGQGDINQPQHF. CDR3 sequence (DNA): TGTGCCAGCAGTTTTCCAGGACAGGGTGACATCAATCAGCCCCAGCATTTT.

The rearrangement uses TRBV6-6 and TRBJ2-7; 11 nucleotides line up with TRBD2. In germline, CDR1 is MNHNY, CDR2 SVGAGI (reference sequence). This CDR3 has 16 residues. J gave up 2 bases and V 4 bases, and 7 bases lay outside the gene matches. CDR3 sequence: CASSSLAGGTPYEQYF. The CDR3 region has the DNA TGTGCCAGCAGTTCTTTAGCGGGAGGGACTCCCTACGAGCAGTACTTC.

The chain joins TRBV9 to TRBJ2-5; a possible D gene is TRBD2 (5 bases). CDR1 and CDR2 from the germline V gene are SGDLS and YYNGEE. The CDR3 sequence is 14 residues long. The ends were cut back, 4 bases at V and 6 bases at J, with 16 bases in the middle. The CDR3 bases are TGTGCCAGCAGCCCAGCGGCCCTCGAAAAGACCCAGTACTTC. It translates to CASSPAALEKTQYF.

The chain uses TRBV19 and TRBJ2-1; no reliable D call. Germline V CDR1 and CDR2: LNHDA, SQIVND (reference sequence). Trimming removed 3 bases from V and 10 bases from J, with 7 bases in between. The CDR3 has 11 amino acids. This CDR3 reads CASSIGSEQFF. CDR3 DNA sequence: TGTGCCAGTAGTATTGGTTCGGAGCAGTTCTTC.

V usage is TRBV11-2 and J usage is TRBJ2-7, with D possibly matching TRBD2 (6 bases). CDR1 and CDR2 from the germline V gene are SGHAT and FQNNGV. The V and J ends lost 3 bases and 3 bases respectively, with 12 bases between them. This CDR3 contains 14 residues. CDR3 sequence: CASSLPGVFYEQYF. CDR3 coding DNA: TGTGCCAGCAGCTTGCCGGGGGTGTTCTACGAGCAGTACTTC.

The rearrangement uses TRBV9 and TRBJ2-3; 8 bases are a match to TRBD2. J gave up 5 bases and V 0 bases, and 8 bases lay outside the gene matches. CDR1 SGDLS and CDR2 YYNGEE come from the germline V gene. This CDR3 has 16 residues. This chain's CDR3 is CASSVEGSGVLDTQYF. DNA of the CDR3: TGTGCCAGCAGCGTAGAGGGTAGCGGGGTTTTAGATACGCAGTATTTT.

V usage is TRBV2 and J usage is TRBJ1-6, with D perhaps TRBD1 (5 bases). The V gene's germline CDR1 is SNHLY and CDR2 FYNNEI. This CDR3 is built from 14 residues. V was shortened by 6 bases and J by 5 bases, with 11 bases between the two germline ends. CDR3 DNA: TGTGCCAGCAGCCGGGACGGGGATAATTCACCCCTCCACTTT. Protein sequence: CASSRDGDNSPLHF.

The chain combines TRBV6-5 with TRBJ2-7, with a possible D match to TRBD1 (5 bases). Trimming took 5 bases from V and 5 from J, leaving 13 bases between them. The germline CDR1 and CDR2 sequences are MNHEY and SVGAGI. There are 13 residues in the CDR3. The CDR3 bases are TGTGCCAGCAGTCGTCCAGGGTTCGACGAGCAGTACTTC. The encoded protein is CASSRPGFDEQYF.

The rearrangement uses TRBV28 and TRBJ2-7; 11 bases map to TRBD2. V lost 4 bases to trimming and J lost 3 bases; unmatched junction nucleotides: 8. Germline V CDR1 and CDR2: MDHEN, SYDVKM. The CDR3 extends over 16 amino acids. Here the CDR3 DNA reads TGTGCCAGCAGTTCCTACAGACTAGCGGGGAACTACGAGCAGTACTTC. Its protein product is CASSSYRLAGNYEQYF. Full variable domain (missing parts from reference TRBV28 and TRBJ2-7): DVKVTQSSRYLVKRTGEKVFLECVQDMDHENMFWYRQDPGLGLRLIYFSYDVKMKEKGDIPEGYSVSREKKERFSLILESASTNQTSMYLCASSSYRLAGNYEQYFGPGTRLTVT.